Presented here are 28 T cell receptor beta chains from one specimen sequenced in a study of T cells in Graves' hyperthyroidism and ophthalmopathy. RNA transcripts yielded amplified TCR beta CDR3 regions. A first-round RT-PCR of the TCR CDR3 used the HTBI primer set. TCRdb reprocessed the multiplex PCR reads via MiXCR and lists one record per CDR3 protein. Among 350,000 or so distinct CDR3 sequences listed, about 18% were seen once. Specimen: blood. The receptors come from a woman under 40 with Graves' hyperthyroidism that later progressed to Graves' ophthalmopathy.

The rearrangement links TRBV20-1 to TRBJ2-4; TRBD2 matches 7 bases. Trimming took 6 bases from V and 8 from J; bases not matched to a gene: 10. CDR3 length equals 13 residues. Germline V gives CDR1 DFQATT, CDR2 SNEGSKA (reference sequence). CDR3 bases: TGCAGTGCCACGGGACTAAGTGGAGACATTCAGTACTTC. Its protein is CSATGLSGDIQYF.

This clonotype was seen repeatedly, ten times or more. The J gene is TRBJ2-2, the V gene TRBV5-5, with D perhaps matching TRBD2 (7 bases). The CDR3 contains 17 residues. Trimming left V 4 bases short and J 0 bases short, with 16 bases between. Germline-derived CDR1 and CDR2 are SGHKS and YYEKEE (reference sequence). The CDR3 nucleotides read TGTGCCAGCAGCCCCGGACCGGGGGGCGCGAACACCGGGGAGCTGTTTTTT. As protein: CASSPGPGGANTGELFF.

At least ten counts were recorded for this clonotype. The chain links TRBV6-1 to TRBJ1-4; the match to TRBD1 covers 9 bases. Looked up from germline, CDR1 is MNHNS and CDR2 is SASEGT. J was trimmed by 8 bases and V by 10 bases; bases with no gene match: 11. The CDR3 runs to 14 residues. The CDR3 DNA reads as TGTGCCACGTCTTGGGGGACAGGGTACGAAAAACTGTTTTTT. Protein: CATSWGTGYEKLFF.

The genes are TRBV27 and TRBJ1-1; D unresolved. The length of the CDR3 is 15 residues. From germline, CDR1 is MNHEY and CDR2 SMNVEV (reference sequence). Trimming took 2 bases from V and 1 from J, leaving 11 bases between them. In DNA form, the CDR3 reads TGTGCCAGCAGTTTAACGGGCGCCCGGAACACTGAAGCTTTCTTT. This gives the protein CASSLTGARNTEAFF.

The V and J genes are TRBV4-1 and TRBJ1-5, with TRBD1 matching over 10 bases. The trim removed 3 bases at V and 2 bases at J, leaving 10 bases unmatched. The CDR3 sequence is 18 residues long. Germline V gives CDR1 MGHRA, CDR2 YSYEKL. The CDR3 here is CASSHGGTGDLGNQPQHF. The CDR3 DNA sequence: TGCGCCAGCAGCCATGGCGGGACAGGGGATCTCGGCAATCAGCCCCAGCATTTT.

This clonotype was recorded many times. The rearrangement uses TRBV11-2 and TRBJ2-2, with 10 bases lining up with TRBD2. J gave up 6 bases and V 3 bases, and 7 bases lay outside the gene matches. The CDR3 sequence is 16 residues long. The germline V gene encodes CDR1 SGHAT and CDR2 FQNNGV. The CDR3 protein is CASSFQASGSSGELFF. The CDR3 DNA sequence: TGTGCCAGCAGCTTTCAGGCTAGCGGGAGTTCCGGGGAGCTGTTTTTT.

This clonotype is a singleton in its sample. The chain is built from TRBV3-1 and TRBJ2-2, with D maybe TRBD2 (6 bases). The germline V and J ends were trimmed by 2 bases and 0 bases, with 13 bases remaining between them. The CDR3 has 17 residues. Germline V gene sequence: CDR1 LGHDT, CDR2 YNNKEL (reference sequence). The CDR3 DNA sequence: TGTGCCAGCAGCCAATCTTGGGGGGAGGCGAACACCGGGGAGCTGTTTTTT. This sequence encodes CASSQSWGEANTGELFF. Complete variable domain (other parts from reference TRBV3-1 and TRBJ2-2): DTAVSQTPKYLVTQMGNDKSIKCEQNLGHDTMYWYKQDSKKFLKIMFSYNNKELIINETVPNRFSPKSPDKAHLNLHINSLELGDSAVYFCASSQSWGEANTGELFFGEGSRLTVL.

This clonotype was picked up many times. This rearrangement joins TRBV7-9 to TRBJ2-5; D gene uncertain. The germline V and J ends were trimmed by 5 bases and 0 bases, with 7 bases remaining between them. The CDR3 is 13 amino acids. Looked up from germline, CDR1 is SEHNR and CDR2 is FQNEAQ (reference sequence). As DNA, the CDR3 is TGTGCCAGCAGCCCAAAGTACCAAGAGACCCAGTACTTC. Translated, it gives CASSPKYQETQYF. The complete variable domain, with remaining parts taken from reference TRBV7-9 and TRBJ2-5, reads DTGVSQNPRHKITKRGQNVTFRCDPISEHNRLYWYRQTLGQGPEFLTYFQNEAQLEKSRLLSDRFSAERPKGSFSTLEIQRTEQGDSAMYLCASSPKYQETQYFGPGTRLLVL.

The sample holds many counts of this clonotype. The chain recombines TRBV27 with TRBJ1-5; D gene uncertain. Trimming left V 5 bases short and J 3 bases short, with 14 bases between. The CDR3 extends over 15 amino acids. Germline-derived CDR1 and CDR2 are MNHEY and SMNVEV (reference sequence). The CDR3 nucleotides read TGTGCCAGCAGTCCTTTTACGCTACACAATCAGCCCCAGCATTTT. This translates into CASSPFTLHNQPQHF.

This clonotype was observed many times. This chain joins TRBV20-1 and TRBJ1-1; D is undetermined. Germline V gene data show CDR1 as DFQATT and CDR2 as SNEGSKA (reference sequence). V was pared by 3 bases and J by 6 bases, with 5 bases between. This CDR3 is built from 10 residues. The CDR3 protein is CSASTPEAFF. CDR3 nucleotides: TGCAGTGCTAGCACCCCTGAAGCTTTCTTT.

CDR3 protein: CSGRQGNEKLFF. CDR3 DNA sequence: TGCAGTGGTCGACAGGGTAATGAAAAACTGTTTTTT. The gene calls are TRBV20-1 and TRBJ1-4; 7 nucleotides line up with TRBD1. This CDR3 is 12 amino acids long. Germline V gene data show CDR1 as DFQATT and CDR2 as SNEGSKA (reference sequence). The V gene end was trimmed by 7 bases and the J gene end by 4 bases; junction bases not matched to a gene: 3.

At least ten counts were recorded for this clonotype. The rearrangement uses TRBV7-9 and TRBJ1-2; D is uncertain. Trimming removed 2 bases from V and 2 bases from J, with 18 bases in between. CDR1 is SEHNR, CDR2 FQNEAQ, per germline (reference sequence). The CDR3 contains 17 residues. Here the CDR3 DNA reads TGTGCCAGCAGCTTATTTTCGATACAGAAAGACAACTATGGCTACACCTTC. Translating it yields CASSLFSIQKDNYGYTF.

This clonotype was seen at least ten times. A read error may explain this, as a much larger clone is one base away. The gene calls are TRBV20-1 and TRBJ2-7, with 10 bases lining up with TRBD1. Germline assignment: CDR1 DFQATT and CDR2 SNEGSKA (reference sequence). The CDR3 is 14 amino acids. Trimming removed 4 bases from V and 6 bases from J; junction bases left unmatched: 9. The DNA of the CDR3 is TGCAGTGCTACCGGGACAGGGGATCCTGCCGAGCAGTACTTC. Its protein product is CSATGTGDPAEQYF.

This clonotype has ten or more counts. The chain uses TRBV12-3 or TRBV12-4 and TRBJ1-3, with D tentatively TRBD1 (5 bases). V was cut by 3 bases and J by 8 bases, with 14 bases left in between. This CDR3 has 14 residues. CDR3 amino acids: CASSLLLTGDTIYF. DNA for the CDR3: TGTGCCAGCAGTTTGCTCTTAACAGGAGACACCATATATTTT.

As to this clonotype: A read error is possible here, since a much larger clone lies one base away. The CDR3 loop reads CSAGGGWTSGIDNEQFF. The DNA of the CDR3 is TGCAGCGCTGGGGGAGGTTGGACTAGCGGCATTGACAATGAGCAGTTCTTC. The V gene is TRBV29-1, the J gene TRBJ2-1, with 10 bases matching TRBD2. With 7 bases clipped from V and 5 bases from J, the junction kept 17 bases outside the gene matches. The CDR3 runs 17 residues. The V gene's germline CDR1 is SQVTM and CDR2 ANQGSEA.

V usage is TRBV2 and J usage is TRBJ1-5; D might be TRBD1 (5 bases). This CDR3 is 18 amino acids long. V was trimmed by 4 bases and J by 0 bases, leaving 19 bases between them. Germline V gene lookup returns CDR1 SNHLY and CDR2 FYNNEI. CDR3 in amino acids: CASSVMSEEGYSNQPQHF. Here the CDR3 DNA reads TGTGCCAGCAGTGTTATGTCAGAGGAGGGGTATAGCAATCAGCCCCAGCATTTT.

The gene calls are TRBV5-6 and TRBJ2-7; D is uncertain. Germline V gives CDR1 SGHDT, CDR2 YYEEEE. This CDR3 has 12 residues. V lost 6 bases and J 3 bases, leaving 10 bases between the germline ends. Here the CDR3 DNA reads TGTGCCAGCACCATGTGGGGCTACGAGCAGTACTTC. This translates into CASTMWGYEQYF.

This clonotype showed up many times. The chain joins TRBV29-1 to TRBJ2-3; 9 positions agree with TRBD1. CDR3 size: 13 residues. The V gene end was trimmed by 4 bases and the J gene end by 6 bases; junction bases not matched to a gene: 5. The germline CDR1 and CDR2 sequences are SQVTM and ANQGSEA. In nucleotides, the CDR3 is TGCAGCGTTGGGGACAGGGTTTTTGATACGCAGTATTTT. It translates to CSVGDRVFDTQYF.

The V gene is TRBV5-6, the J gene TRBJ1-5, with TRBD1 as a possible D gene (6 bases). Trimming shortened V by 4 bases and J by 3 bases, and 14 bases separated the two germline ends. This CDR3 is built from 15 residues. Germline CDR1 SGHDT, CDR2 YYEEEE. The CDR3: CASSLAQGPNQPQHF. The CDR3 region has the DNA TGTGCCAGCAGCCTAGCACAGGGACCCAATCAGCCCCAGCATTTT. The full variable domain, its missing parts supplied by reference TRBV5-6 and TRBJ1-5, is DAGVTQSPTHLIKTRGQQVTLRCSPKSGHDTVSWYQQALGQGPQFIFQYYEEEERQRGNFPDRFSGHQFPNYSSELNVNALLLGDSALYLCASSLAQGPNQPQHFGDGTRLSIL.

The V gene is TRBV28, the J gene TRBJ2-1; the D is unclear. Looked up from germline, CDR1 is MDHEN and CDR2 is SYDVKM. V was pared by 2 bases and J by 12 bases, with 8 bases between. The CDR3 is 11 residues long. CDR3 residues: CASSLGPLQFF. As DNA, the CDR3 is TGTGCCAGCAGTTTAGGGCCGTTGCAGTTCTTC.

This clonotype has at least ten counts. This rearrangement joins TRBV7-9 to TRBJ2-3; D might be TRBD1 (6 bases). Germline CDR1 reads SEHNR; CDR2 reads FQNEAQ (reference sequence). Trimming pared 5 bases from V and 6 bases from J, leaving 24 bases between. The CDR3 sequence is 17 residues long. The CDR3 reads CASSGTRGSGRLDTQYF. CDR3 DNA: TGTGCCAGCAGCGGCACCAGGGGTTCAGGACGTCTGGATACGCAGTATTTT.

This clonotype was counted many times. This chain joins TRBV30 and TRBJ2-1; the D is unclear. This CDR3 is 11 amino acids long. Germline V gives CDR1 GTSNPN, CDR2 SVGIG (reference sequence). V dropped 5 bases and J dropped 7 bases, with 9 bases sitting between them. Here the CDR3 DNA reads TGTGCCTGGCGGATAGGTAATGAGCAGTTCTTC. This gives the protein CAWRIGNEQFF.

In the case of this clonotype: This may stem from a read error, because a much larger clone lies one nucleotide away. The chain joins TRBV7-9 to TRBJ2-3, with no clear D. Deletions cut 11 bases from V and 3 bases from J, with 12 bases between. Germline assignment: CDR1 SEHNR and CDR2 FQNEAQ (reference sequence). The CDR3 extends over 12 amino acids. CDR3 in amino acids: CAGRKGTDTQYF. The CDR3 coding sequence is TGTGCCGGCCGGAAGGGAACAGATACGCAGTATTTT.

The CDR3 reads CASSPAGRGTDTQYF. Here the CDR3 DNA reads TGTGCCAGCAGCCCGGCGGGCAGGGGCACAGATACGCAGTATTTT. The V call is TRBV7-9, the J call TRBJ2-3, with D perhaps matching TRBD1 or TRBD2 (5 bases each). The CDR3 extends over 15 amino acids. Trimming removed 5 bases from V and 1 base from J, with 13 bases in between. In germline, CDR1 is SEHNR, CDR2 FQNEAQ (reference sequence).

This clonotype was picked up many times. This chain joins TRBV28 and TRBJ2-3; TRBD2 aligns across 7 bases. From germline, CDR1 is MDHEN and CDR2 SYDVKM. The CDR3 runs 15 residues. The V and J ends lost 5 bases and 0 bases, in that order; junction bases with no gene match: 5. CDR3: CASSELAESTDTQYF. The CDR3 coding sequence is TGTGCCAGCAGTGAGCTAGCGGAGAGCACAGATACGCAGTATTTT.

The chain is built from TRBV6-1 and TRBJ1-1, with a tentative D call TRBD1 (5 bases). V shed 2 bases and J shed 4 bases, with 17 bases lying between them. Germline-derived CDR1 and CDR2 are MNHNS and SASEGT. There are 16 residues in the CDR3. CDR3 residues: CASSEFGWGELTEAFF. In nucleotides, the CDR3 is TGTGCCAGCAGTGAATTCGGGTGGGGGGAACTCACTGAAGCTTTCTTT.

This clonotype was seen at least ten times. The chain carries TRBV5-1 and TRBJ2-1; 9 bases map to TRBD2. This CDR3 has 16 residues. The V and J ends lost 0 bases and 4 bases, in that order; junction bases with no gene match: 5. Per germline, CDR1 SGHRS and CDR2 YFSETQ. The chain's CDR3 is CASSLGAGGRYNEQFF. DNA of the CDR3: TGCGCCAGCAGCTTGGGGGCGGGGGGGCGGTACAATGAGCAGTTCTTC.

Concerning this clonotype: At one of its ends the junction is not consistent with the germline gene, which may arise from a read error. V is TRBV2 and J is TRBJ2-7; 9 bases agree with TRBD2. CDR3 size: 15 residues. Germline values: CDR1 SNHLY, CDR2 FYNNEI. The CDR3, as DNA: TGCCCCCCCAGTCGGTCTAGCGGGAAGATTTACGAGCAGTACTTC. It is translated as CPPSRSSGKIYEQYF.